A single count supports the clone carrying this T cell receptor (beta chain). Samples were taken at baseline and on day 1 of cycles 4 and 7. The protocol was immunoSEQ multiplex PCR, while the TCRdb copy is restricted to in-frame clones and leaves out a portion. The repertoire consists of 74,000 or so clones, with approximately 85% occurring once and the leading ten covering 2.2%. These data originate in a study of OX40 agonist ivuxolimab in advanced cancers. Overall study context: Males comprised around 80% of the group, whose mean age was about 60 years (range roughly 20 to 90). It was permissible to have had prior anti-PD-1, anti-PD-L1 or anti-CTLA-4 therapy, and approximately 38% had some.

The CDR3 covers 15 residues. The germline CDR1 and CDR2 sequences are LNHDA and SQIVND (reference sequence). The V segment lost 9 bases and the J segment 4 bases; nucleotides outside the gene matches: 12. The receptor comes from an adult with an advanced solid tumor such as melanoma, head and neck, liver or kidney cancer. Here the sequenced sample was CD4+ or CD8+ T cells sorted from blood, taken in a trial of the OX40 agonist ivuxolimab. V is TRBV19 and J is TRBJ1-3; 7 bases agree with TRBD1. The CDR3 sequence is CASTTRRGLGNTIYF. The CDR3 DNA reads as TGTGCCAGCACTACCCGGAGGGGGCTGGGAAACACCATATATTTT.